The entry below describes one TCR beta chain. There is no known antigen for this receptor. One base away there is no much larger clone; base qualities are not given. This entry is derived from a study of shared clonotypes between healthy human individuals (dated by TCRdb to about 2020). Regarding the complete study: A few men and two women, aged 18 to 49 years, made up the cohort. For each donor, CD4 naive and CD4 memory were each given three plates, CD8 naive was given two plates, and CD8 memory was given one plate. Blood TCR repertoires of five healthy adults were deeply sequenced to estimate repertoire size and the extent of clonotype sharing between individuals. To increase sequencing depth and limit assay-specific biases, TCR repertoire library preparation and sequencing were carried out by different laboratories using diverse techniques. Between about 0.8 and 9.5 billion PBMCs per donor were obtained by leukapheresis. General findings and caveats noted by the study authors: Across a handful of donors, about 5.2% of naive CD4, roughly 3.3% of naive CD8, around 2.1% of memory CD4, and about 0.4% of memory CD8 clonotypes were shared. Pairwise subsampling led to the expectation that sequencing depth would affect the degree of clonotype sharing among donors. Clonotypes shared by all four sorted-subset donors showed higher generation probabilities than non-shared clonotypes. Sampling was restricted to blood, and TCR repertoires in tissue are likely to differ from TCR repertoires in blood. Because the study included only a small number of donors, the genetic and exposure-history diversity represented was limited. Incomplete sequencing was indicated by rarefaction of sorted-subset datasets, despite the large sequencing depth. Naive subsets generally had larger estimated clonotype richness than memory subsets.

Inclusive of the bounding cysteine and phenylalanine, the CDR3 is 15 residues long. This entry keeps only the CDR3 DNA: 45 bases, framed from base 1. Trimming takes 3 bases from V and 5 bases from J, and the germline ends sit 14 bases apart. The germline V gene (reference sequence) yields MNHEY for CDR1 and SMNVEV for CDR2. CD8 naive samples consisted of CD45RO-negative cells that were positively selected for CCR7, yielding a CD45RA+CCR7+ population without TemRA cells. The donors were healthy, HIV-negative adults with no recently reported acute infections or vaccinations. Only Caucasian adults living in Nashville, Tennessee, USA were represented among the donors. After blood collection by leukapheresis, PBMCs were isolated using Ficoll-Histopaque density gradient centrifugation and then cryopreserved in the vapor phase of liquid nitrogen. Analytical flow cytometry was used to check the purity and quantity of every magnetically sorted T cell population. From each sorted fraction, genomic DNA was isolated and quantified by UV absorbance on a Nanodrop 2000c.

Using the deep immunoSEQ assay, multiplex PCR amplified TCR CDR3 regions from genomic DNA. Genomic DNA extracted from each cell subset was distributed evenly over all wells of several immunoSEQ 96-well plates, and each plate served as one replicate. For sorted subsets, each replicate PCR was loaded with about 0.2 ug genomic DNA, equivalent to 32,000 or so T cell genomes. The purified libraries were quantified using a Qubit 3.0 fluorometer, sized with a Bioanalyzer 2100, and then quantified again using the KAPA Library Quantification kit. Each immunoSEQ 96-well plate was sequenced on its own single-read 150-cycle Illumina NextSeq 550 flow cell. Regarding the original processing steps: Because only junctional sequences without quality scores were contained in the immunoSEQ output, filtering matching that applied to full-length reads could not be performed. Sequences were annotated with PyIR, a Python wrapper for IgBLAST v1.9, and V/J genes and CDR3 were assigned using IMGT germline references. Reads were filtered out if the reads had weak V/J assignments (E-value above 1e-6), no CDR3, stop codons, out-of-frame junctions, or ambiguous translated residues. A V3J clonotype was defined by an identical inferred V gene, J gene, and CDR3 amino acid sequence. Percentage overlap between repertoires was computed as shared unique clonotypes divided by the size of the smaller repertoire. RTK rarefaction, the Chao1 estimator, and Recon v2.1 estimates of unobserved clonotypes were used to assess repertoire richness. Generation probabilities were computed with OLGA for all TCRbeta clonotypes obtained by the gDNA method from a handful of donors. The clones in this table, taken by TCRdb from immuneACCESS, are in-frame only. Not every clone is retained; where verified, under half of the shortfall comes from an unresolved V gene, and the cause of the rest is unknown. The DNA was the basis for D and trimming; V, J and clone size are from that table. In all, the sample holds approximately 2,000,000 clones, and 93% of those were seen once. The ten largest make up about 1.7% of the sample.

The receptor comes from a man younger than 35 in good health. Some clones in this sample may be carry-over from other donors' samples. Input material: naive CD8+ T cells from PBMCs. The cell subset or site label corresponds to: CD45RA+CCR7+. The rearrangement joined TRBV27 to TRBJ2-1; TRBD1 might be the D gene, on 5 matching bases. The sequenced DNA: TGTGCCAGCAGTTTCTCCCCCCCAGGGAACAATGAGCAGTTCTTC. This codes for CASSFSPPGNNEQFF.